This is a list of T cell receptor beta chains from one sample in a study of blood T cell repertoires in COVID-19. Profiling relied on immunoSEQ multiplex PCR, and the TCRdb table lists in-frame clones only, not all of them. This table holds 200,000 or so clones, over 75% found once. The sequencing input was peripheral blood. These receptors all stem from a human donor in a cohort sampled during active COVID-19. CDR3s include the opening cysteine and the closing phenylalanine or tryptophan. A D gene is named only where the DNA matches it firmly. Size values are once, few and many counts, or a class for expanded clones, and some rows have none.

>TRBJ2-5|few|TRBD2|TRBV11-2
CASSSGLGGYETQYF
TGTGCCAGCAGCTCGGGACTAGGAGGCTATGAGACCCAGTACTTC
>TRBJ2-2|.|TRBD2|TRBV6-5
CASRDTSGRTGELFF
TGTGCCAGCAGAGACACTAGCGGGAGGACCGGGGAGCTGTTTTTT
>TRBJ2-3|.|TRBD2|TRBV7-2
CASSRLAGGPDTQYF
TGTGCCAGCAGCCGTTTAGCGGGAGGGCCCGATACGCAGTATTTT
>TRBJ1-6|.|TRBD1|TRBV4-1
CASSQDQGGPSSYNSPLHF
TGCGCCAGCAGCCAAGATCAGGGGGGCCCCAGTTCCTATAATTCACCCCTCCACTTT
>TRBJ2-1|.|TRBD2|TRBV4-3
CASSQKLGGSLYNEQFF
TGCGCCAGCAGCCAAAAATTGGGGGGGTCCCTCTACAATGAGCAGTTCTTC
>TRBJ1-3|.|TRBD1|TRBV27
CASSLTGTFSGNTIYF
TGTGCCAGCAGCTTGACAGGGACCTTCTCTGGAAACACCATATATTTT
>TRBJ2-7|.|.|TRBV4-2
CASSQWGGRSYKQYF
TGTGCCAGCAGCCAGTGGGGCGGACGGTCCTACAAGCAGTACTTC
>TRBJ1-1|.|TRBD1|TRBV28
CASSRPGQRNTEAFF
TGTGCCAGCAGTCGACCGGGACAGAGGAACACTGAAGCTTTCTTT
>TRBJ2-3|.|.|TRBV5-6
CASITTAGPTDTQYF
TGTGCCAGCATCACCACGGCAGGCCCCACAGATACGCAGTATTTT
>TRBJ2-1|.|.|TRBV7-2
CASSLGAEVYNEQFF
TGTGCCAGCAGCTTAGGTGCGGAGGTCTACAATGAGCAGTTCTTC
>TRBJ2-4|.|TRBD2|TRBV27
CASSLLAGGLENIQYF
TGTGCCAGCAGTTTATTAGCGGGAGGGCTCGAAAACATTCAGTACTTC
>TRBJ2-3|.|.|TRBV27
CASSSTPGQNTDTQYF
TGTGCCAGCAGCTCGACCCCGGGACAAAACACAGATACGCAGTATTTT
>TRBJ1-5|.|.|TRBV7-2
CASSPGGNQPQHF
TGTGCCAGCAGCCCCGGGGGAAATCAGCCCCAGCATTTT
>TRBJ1-1|.|TRBD1|TRBV3-1/TRBV3-2
CASSKVGTGKAFF
TGTGCCAGCAGCAAGGTGGGGACAGGCAAAGCTTTCTTT
>TRBJ1-3|.|.|TRBV5-6
CASSLGGELGNTIYF
TGTGCCAGCAGCTTGGGGGGCGAATTAGGGAACACCATATATTTT
>TRBJ1-5|once|.|TRBV2
CASSEALGRRGNQPQHF
TGTGCCAGCAGTGAAGCGCTCGGCCGGCGGGGCAATCAGCCCCAGCATTTT
>TRBJ1-1|.|TRBD1|TRBV5-1
CASKKTGTGGGYTEAFF
TGCGCCAGCAAAAAAACCGGGACAGGGGGAGGGTACACTGAAGCTTTCTTT
>TRBJ2-7|.|.|TRBV1
CTSSQVPGQPYEQYF
TGCACCAGCAGCCAAGTACCGGGACAACCCTACGAGCAGTACTTC
>TRBJ1-5|.|TRBD1|TRBV29-1
CSVGQGAGQPQHF
TGCAGCGTAGGACAGGGGGCTGGTCAGCCCCAGCATTTT
>TRBJ2-4|.|.|TRBV6-5
CASSDAGTYKNIQYF
TGTGCCAGCAGCGATGCCGGGACTTACAAAAACATTCAGTACTTC
>TRBJ2-7|once|.|TRBV5-4
CASSLVPQGGYEQYF
TGTGCCAGCAGCTTGGTTCCCCAGGGGGGCTACGAGCAGTACTTC
>TRBJ2-7|.|TRBD2|TRBV7-9
CASSSLTSGVYEQYF
TGTGCCAGCAGCTCCCTGACTAGCGGGGTCTACGAGCAGTACTTC
>TRBJ1-3|.|.|TRBV29-1
CSVAQGSGNTIYF
TGCAGCGTCGCACAGGGTTCTGGAAACACCATATATTTT
>TRBJ1-5|.|.|TRBV6-2/TRBV6-3
CASSAYVDYQPQHF
TGTGCCAGCAGTGCCTACGTGGACTATCAGCCCCAGCATTTT